This TCR beta chain was retrieved from a study of beta chain features in type 1 diabetes. General study points: TCRB CDR3s were moderately but significantly shorter in Type 1 diabetes patients in all four CD4+ subsets.

Each of the CD4+ naive, central memory, regulatory and stem cell-like memory populations was sorted via CD45RO/CCR7/CD25/CD127/CD95/CD27. Purity exceeding 95% was reached by all sorted populations. Trimming removed 1 base at V and 4 bases at J, with 10 bases between. CDR1 and CDR2 from the germline V gene are GTSNPN and SVGIG (reference sequence). The CDR3 has 13 amino acids. There are a few counts of this clone. Its matching antigen is unknown. All of the isolated RNA was reverse transcribed, so expressed TCRB transcripts were sequenced. TCRdb's copy holds only in-frame clones and misses some; the assay was immunoSEQ multiplex PCR. The sample yields 350,000 to 450,000 clones, over 11% seen once.

The TCR originated in a man aged 25 to 40 in good health. Sequenced sample: naive CD4+ T cells from blood. The chain is built from TRBV30 and TRBJ2-5, with no clear D. CDR3 DNA sequence: TGTGCCTGGAGTGCTTATAAGACAGAGACCCAGTACTTC. Translated: CAWSAYKTETQYF. Full variable domain (rest looked up from reference TRBV30 and TRBJ2-5): SQTIHQWPATLVQPVGSPLSLECTVEGTSNPNLYWYRQAAGRGLQLLFYSVGIGQISSEVPQNLSASRPQDRQFILSSKKLLLSDSGFYLCAWSAYKTETQYFGPGTRLLVL.